The 24 T cell receptor beta chains presented below share a single source sample, sequenced in a study of blood T cell repertoires in COVID-19. Sequencing was performed with immunoSEQ multiplex PCR; in TCRdb, only in-frame clones are kept and a portion is missing. The sample contains 200,000 to 300,000 clones, 75% to 90% of which appear only once. The sample was peripheral blood. The receptors here all came from a young man with active or convalescent COVID-19.

The chain carries TRBV5-1 and TRBJ1-6; TRBD1 aligns across 9 bases. The length of the CDR3 is 14 residues. Germline CDR1 reads SGHRS; CDR2 reads YFSETQ. The ends lost 7 bases at V and 8 bases at J; junction bases unmatched: 7. The CDR3 protein is CASRWGQGDSPLHF. The CDR3 DNA is TGCGCCAGCCGCTGGGGACAGGGAGATTCACCCCTCCACTTT.

The chain links TRBV9 to TRBJ1-1; a weak D match, TRBD1 (6 bases). Germline loops: CDR1 SGDLS, CDR2 YYNGEE. This CDR3 spans 15 amino acids. V gave up 0 bases and J gave up 4 bases, with 13 bases separating them. The CDR3 reads CASSVVQGWSTEAFF. CDR3 nucleotides: TGTGCCAGCAGCGTAGTACAGGGATGGAGCACTGAAGCTTTCTTT.

The chain recombines TRBV7-3 with TRBJ2-2; D perhaps matches TRBD1 (6 bases). The CDR3 sequence is 17 residues long. V dropped 3 bases and J dropped 1 base, with 15 bases sitting between them. Germline lookup yields CDR1 SGHTA and CDR2 FQGTGA. CDR3 in DNA: TGTGCCAGCAGCTTCTCACTGACAGGCCGGAACACCGGGGAGCTGTTTTTT. Its translation is CASSFSLTGRNTGELFF.

The rearrangement links TRBV11-2 to TRBJ1-2; D may be TRBD1 (6 bases). Germline V gene lookup returns CDR1 SGHAT and CDR2 FQNNGV. V dropped 4 bases and J dropped 8 bases, with 20 bases sitting between them. The CDR3 length is 15 residues. The CDR3 sequence: CASSSSQGSYGGYTF. In DNA form, the CDR3 reads TGTGCCAGCAGCTCGAGCCAGGGGAGCTATGGAGGCTACACCTTC.

The genes are TRBV18 and TRBJ2-2, with 7 bases identical to TRBD1. CDR3 length equals 15 residues. The germline gives CDR1 KGHSH, CDR2 LQKENI. The trim removed 4 bases at V and 0 bases at J, leaving 2 bases unmatched. The CDR3 DNA sequence: TGTGCCAGCTCACAAGGACAGGCGAACACCGGGGAGCTGTTTTTT. It codes for CASSQGQANTGELFF. Looking up the rest from reference TRBV18 and TRBJ2-2 gives the full variable domain: NAGVMQNPRHLVRRRGQEARLRCSPMKGHSHVYWYRQLPEEGLKFMVYLQKENIIDESGMPKERFSAEFPKEGPSILRIQQVVRGDSAAYFCASSQGQANTGELFFGEGSRLTVL.

V usage is TRBV5-4 and J usage is TRBJ2-2; 7 positions match TRBD1. This CDR3 is built from 15 residues. CDR1 and CDR2 from the germline V gene are SGHNT and YYREEE (reference sequence). The V gene end was trimmed by 4 bases and the J gene end by 3 bases; junction bases not matched to a gene: 6. The CDR3 region is CASSPRDSYTGELFF. DNA for the CDR3: TGTGCCAGCAGCCCCCGGGACAGTTACACCGGGGAGCTGTTTTTT.

This clone was seen more than once but under ten times. DNA for the CDR3: TGTGCCAGCAGTTTAAATGTTGGGGCGGGAGGGGCTTTCTTT. This gives the protein CASSLNVGAGGAFF. This chain links TRBV27 with TRBJ1-1; a weak D match, TRBD1 (5 bases). V gave up 2 bases and J gave up 11 bases, with 18 bases separating them. CDR1 and CDR2 from the germline V gene are MNHEY and SMNVEV (reference sequence). This CDR3 region has 14 residues.

The chain couples TRBV3-1 (or the pseudogene TRBV3-2) to TRBJ1-2; a possible D gene is TRBD1 (5 bases). The CDR3 loop spans 13 amino acids. The V gene lost 1 base and the J gene lost 8 bases, with 11 bases spanning the gap. CDR1 and CDR2 (germline): LGHDT, YNNKEL (reference sequence). The CDR3 nucleotides read TGTGCCAGCAGCCAAGGCGGGACGAGGGGCTACACCTTC. This codes for CASSQGGTRGYTF.

The rearrangement uses TRBV9 and TRBJ1-2; 9 bases are shared with TRBD1. Trimming at V came to 4 bases and at J to 3 bases, leaving 10 bases not matched to a gene. Germline loops: CDR1 SGDLS, CDR2 YYNGEE. CDR3 size: 16 residues. The DNA for the CDR3 is TGTGCCAGCAGCCTCTCTCGGGACAGGGAGGACTATGGCTACACCTTC. Translating gives CASSLSRDREDYGYTF.

The J gene is TRBJ1-1, the V gene TRBV9; D gene unclear. Germline V gives CDR1 SGDLS, CDR2 YYNGEE. V lost 3 bases, J lost 6 bases, and 15 bases lay in between. The CDR3 runs to 14 residues. The CDR3 spells CASSAAAGRAEAFF. CDR3 sequence (DNA): TGTGCCAGCAGCGCGGCTGCTGGGAGAGCTGAAGCTTTCTTT.

The chain has TRBV4-1 and TRBJ2-1, with D perhaps TRBD2 (6 bases). V gave up 3 bases and J gave up 0 bases, with 12 bases separating them. Germline lookup yields CDR1 MGHRA and CDR2 YSYEKL. This CDR3 has 16 residues. The CDR3 sequence is CASSHGDGSSYNEQFF. The CDR3 nucleotides are TGCGCCAGCAGCCATGGAGACGGGAGCTCCTACAATGAGCAGTTCTTC.

This clone was seen once. The chain is built from TRBV5-1 and TRBJ2-2; 7 bases line up with TRBD2. This CDR3 has 16 residues. Germline CDR1 reads SGHRS; CDR2 reads YFSETQ. V gave up 6 bases and J gave up 1 base; unmatched junction bases: 9. The CDR3 DNA follows: TGCGCCAGCAATTGGGGAGGACTAGGGAACACCGGGGAGCTGTTTTTT. It codes for CASNWGGLGNTGELFF.

V gene TRBV19 combines with J gene TRBJ1-6; tentatively, D is TRBD1 (5 bases). The germline V gene encodes CDR1 LNHDA and CDR2 SQIVND (reference sequence). Trimming shortened V by 8 bases and J by 0 bases, and 8 bases separated the two germline ends. The CDR3 contains 14 residues. CDR3: CASGASSYNSPLHF. The CDR3 bases are TGTGCCAGTGGGGCCTCCTCCTATAATTCACCCCTCCACTTT.

The chain joins TRBV12-3 or TRBV12-4 to TRBJ2-3; TRBD2 might be the D (5 bases). CDR3 length equals 11 residues. V dropped 5 bases and J dropped 13 bases, with 13 bases sitting between them. CDR3 DNA sequence: TGTGCCAGCAGTGGGAGAAATAAAAAGTATTTT. Its protein product is CASSGRNKKYF.

This chain uses TRBV13 with TRBJ2-3, with 8 bases identical to TRBD2. V lost 5 bases, J lost 1 base, and 8 bases stayed unmatched. The CDR3 consists of 16 residues. Germline V gene sequence: CDR1 PRHDT, CDR2 FYEKMQ (reference sequence). The CDR3 DNA is TGTGCCAGCAGCGATAGTGGGCGGGGGGGCACAGATACGCAGTATTTT. It is translated as CASSDSGRGGTDTQYF.

The chain links TRBV29-1 to TRBJ2-6; D ambiguous. The germline V gene has CDR1 SQVTM and CDR2 ANQGSEA. Trimming removed 7 bases from V and 0 bases from J, with 10 bases in between. The CDR3 sequence is 14 residues long. The CDR3 spells CSAESSSGANVLTF. Here the CDR3 DNA reads TGCAGCGCCGAGTCGTCCTCTGGGGCCAACGTCCTGACTTTC.

This chain links TRBV4-1 with TRBJ2-2; 7 nucleotides line up with TRBD2. The J segment lost 1 base and the V segment lost 1 base, leaving 3 bases of the junction unmatched. The CDR3 totals 16 residues. The germline gives CDR1 MGHRA, CDR2 YSYEKL. CDR3 region: CASSQVPGGNTGELFF. In nucleotides, the CDR3 is TGCGCCAGCAGCCAAGTTCCGGGGGGGAACACCGGGGAGCTGTTTTTT.

This chain links TRBV3-1 (or the pseudogene TRBV3-2) with TRBJ2-1; TRBD2 agrees at 8 bases. Unmatched junction bases numbered 8, after V lost 0 bases and J lost 13 bases. CDR3 length: 14 residues. Germline V lookup: CDR1 LGHDT, CDR2 YNNKEL (reference sequence). The CDR3 loop is CASSQDTGLGVQFF. The CDR3 DNA reads as TGTGCCAGCAGCCAAGATACGGGACTAGGTGTACAGTTCTTC.

The chain carries TRBV2 and TRBJ1-3, with a possible D match to TRBD1 (6 bases). Deletions cut 1 base from V and 0 bases from J, with 13 bases between. The CDR3 sequence is 17 residues long. CDR1 is SNHLY, CDR2 FYNNEI, per germline. The CDR3 DNA sequence: TGTGCCAGCAGTGAAGGGGCAGGGGCCAGCTCTGGAAACACCATATATTTT. Amino acids: CASSEGAGASSGNTIYF.

The rearrangement joins TRBV5-1 to TRBJ1-1; TRBD1 is a possible D gene (5 bases). The V gene lost 0 bases and the J gene lost 4 bases, with 13 bases spanning the gap. This CDR3 spans 15 amino acids. Germline assignment: CDR1 SGHRS and CDR2 YFSETQ. The CDR3 loop is CASSLGQVGATEAFF. The DNA for the CDR3 is TGCGCCAGCAGCTTGGGGCAGGTAGGGGCCACTGAAGCTTTCTTT.

The rearrangement links TRBV5-6 to TRBJ1-5, with a tentative D call TRBD1 (5 bases). Germline CDR1 is SGHDT and CDR2 is YYEEEE. V gave up 0 bases and J gave up 1 base, with 11 bases separating them. The CDR3 extends over 16 amino acids. CDR3 sequence reads: CASSLGGGASNQPQHF. The CDR3 DNA follows: TGTGCCAGCAGCTTGGGGGGTGGGGCGAGCAATCAGCCCCAGCATTTT.

This clone appeared a single time. The CDR3: CASSDQSSEENEQFF. The CDR3 bases are TGTGCCAGCAGCGACCAGTCTAGCGAGGAAAATGAGCAGTTCTTC. The genes are TRBV7-6 and TRBJ2-1; D is possibly TRBD2 (6 bases). The V gene lost 5 bases and the J gene lost 7 bases, with 18 bases spanning the gap. The germline CDR1 and CDR2 sequences are SGHVS and FNYEAQ. CDR3 length: 15 amino acids. Based on the CDR3 plus reference TRBV7-6 and TRBJ2-1, the full variable domain is GAGVSQSPRYKVTKRGQDVALRCDPISGHVSLYWYRQALGQGPEFLTYFNYEAQQDKSGLPNDRFSAERPEGSISTLTIQRTEQRDSAMYRCASSDQSSEENEQFFGPGTRLTVL.

The chain uses TRBV7-6 and TRBJ1-6; TRBD1 matches 9 bases. This CDR3 spans 15 amino acids. Unmatched junction bases numbered 6, after V lost 5 bases and J lost 7 bases. Germline V gene lookup returns CDR1 SGHVS and CDR2 FNYEAQ. The CDR3 region has the DNA TGTGCCAGCAGCGCCGGACAGGGGCAAAATTCACCCCTCCACTTT. This translates into CASSAGQGQNSPLHF.

V gene TRBV6-5 combines with J gene TRBJ1-4, with D tentatively TRBD1 (5 bases). With 7 bases removed from V and 5 bases from J, the gap between germline ends came to 14 bases. The CDR3 is made up of 14 amino acids. Germline assignment: CDR1 MNHEY and CDR2 SVGAGI. CDR3 sequence: CASKIRGENEKLFF. The DNA for the CDR3 is TGTGCCAGCAAGATCCGGGGGGAGAATGAAAAACTGTTTTTT.